The 12 T cell receptor beta chains given below trace back to one sample, sequenced in a study of T cells in Graves' hyperthyroidism and ophthalmopathy. Amplification targeted TCR beta CDR3 regions from RNA transcripts. RT-PCR in the first round (using the HTBI primer set) targeted the TCR CDR3. MiXCR, applied by TCRdb to the multiplex PCR reads, yields one record per CDR3 protein. The table includes about 300,000 distinct CDR3 sequences, approximately 18% detected once. The sample taken for sequencing was blood. These receptors all stem from a man in his fifties or sixties with Graves' ophthalmopathy.

The chain carries TRBV6-1 and TRBJ1-1; D is perhaps TRBD1 (5 bases). Germline V CDR1 and CDR2: MNHNS, SASEGT. CDR3 size: 12 residues. V shed 8 bases and J shed 1 base, with 8 bases lying between them. The CDR3 region is CASDGANTEAFF. Written as DNA, the CDR3 is TGTGCCAGCGACGGGGCGAACACTGAAGCTTTCTTT.

This clonotype has ten or more counts. V gene TRBV18 combines with J gene TRBJ2-7; D gene unclear. V was pared by 2 bases and J by 3 bases, with 14 bases between. CDR3 length: 15 residues. The germline CDR1 and CDR2 sequences are KGHSH and LQKENI. CDR3: CASSPNPQANYEQYF. The CDR3 DNA reads as TGTGCCAGCTCACCAAATCCCCAGGCTAACTACGAGCAGTACTTC.

This clonotype was picked up many times. The CDR3 bases are TGTGCCAGCAGTGAAGAAAGGACAGCCGTAGAGGCTTTCTTT. This sequence encodes CASSEERTAVEAFF. The chain carries TRBV2 and TRBJ1-1; D might be TRBD1 (6 bases). The CDR3 spans 14 residues. CDR1 and CDR2 from the germline V gene are SNHLY and FYNNEI. V shed 1 base and J shed 11 bases, with 17 bases lying between them.

In its sample, this clonotype was seen once. This chain links TRBV9 with TRBJ2-3, with D uncertain. Per germline, CDR1 SGDLS and CDR2 YYNGEE. The length of the CDR3 is 14 residues. V was trimmed by 2 bases and J by 3 bases, leaving 10 bases between them. CDR3 sequence reads: CASSVEEGTDTQYF. The CDR3, as DNA: TGTGCCAGCAGCGTCGAAGAAGGGACAGATACGCAGTATTTT.

V usage is TRBV19 and J usage is TRBJ1-2, with TRBD1 matching 11 bases. V lost 6 bases and J lost 4; bases outside the gene matches: 19. This CDR3 is 19 amino acids long. Germline CDR1 and CDR2: LNHDA and SQIVND (reference sequence). The CDR3 DNA reads TGTGCCAGTAGCCCCCCGCCCGGGACAGGGGGACCCCTTGCCTATGGCTACACCTTC. Translated, it gives CASSPPPGTGGPLAYGYTF. The full variable domain, its missing parts supplied by reference TRBV19 and TRBJ1-2, is DGGITQSPKYLFRKEGQNVTLSCEQNLNHDAMYWYRQDPGQGLRLIYYSQIVNDFQKGDIAEGYSVSREKKESFPLTVTSAQKNPTAFYLCASSPPPGTGGPLAYGYTFGSGTRLTVV.

This clonotype was recorded at least ten times. The CDR3 nucleotides are TGTGCCAGCAGCTTAGTTTTGGGACAGGGGGCAATAGAGACCCAGTACTTC. Its protein product is CASSLVLGQGAIETQYF. The chain is built from TRBV11-2 and TRBJ2-5; 12 bases are a match to TRBD1. The junction had 7 bases not matched to a gene; V was cut back by 1 base and J by 4 bases. Germline V gene sequence: CDR1 SGHAT, CDR2 FQNNGV. The CDR3 contains 17 residues.

This clonotype was seen at least ten times. The J gene is TRBJ1-6, the V gene TRBV5-1; 9 nucleotides align to TRBD1. Germline CDR1 and CDR2: SGHRS and YFSETQ. The CDR3 loop spans 15 amino acids. After removal of 5 bases from V and 10 bases from J, the junction contained 10 bases not matched to a gene. CDR3 sequence (DNA): TGCGCCAGCAGTCAGGCCGGGACAGGGCAATCACCCCTCCACTTT. Encoded protein: CASSQAGTGQSPLHF. The full variable domain, in which reference TRBV5-1 and TRBJ1-6 provide the parts outside the CDR3, is KAGVTQTPRYLIKTRGQQVTLSCSPISGHRSVSWYQQTPGQGLQFLFEYFSETQRNKGNFPGRFSGRQFSNSRSEMNVSTLELGDSALYLCASSQAGTGQSPLHFGNGTRLTVT.

The table lists this clonotype with many counts. The chain uses TRBV5-5 and TRBJ1-1; weak D call: TRBD1 (6 bases). The CDR3 sequence is 13 residues long. With 4 bases removed from V and 10 bases from J, the gap between germline ends came to 17 bases. Germline V gives CDR1 SGHKS, CDR2 YYEKEE (reference sequence). CDR3 loop: CASSHSTGSGAFF. CDR3 nucleotide sequence: TGTGCCAGCAGCCATAGCACAGGGAGCGGAGCTTTCTTT.

This clonotype was counted between two and nine times. The V call is TRBV14, the J call TRBJ2-1; 10 bases are shared with TRBD1. The junction had 10 bases not matched to a gene; V was cut back by 0 bases and J by 5 bases. The CDR3 runs 18 residues. The germline V gene has CDR1 SGHDN and CDR2 FVKESK. The CDR3 loop is CASSQEAYTGTGDNEQFF. The DNA of the CDR3 is TGTGCCAGCAGCCAAGAAGCCTACACCGGGACAGGGGACAATGAGCAGTTCTTC.

This clonotype was found a few times. V and J are TRBV7-9 and TRBJ2-1; D ambiguous. The CDR3 has 12 amino acids. Germline values: CDR1 SEHNR, CDR2 FQNEAQ (reference sequence). Deletions cut 5 bases from V and 10 bases from J, with 12 bases between. DNA of the CDR3: TGTGCCAGCAGCCCCTCTGGACCGGAGCAGTTCTTC. This codes for CASSPSGPEQFF.

The chain is built from TRBV6-5 and TRBJ2-7, with D unresolved. CDR3 length equals 14 residues. Deletions cut 1 base from V and 1 base from J, with 8 bases between. Germline V gene sequence: CDR1 MNHEY, CDR2 SVGAGI. Here the CDR3 DNA reads TGTGCCAGCAGTTACTTAGGGCAGTCCTACGAGCAGTACTTC. Its protein is CASSYLGQSYEQYF.

This sequence joins TRBV20-1 and TRBJ2-7; TRBD1 agrees at 9 bases. J gave up 2 bases and V 4 bases, and 9 bases lay outside the gene matches. Germline V lookup: CDR1 DFQATT, CDR2 SNEGSKA (reference sequence). The CDR3 spans 15 residues. The CDR3 reads CSANPVGQGAYEQYF. In DNA form, the CDR3 reads TGCAGTGCTAATCCCGTGGGACAGGGCGCCTACGAGCAGTACTTC.